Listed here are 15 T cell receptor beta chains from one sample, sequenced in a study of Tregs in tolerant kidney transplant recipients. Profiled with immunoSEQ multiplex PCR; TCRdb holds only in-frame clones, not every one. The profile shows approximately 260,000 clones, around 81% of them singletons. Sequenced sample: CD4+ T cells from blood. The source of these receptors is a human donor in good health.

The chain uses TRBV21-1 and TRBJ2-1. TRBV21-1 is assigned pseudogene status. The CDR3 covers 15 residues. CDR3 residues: CASSKEGSPRDEQFF. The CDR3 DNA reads TGTGCCAGCAGCAAAGAAGGGTCACCTCGGGATGAGCAGTTCTTC.

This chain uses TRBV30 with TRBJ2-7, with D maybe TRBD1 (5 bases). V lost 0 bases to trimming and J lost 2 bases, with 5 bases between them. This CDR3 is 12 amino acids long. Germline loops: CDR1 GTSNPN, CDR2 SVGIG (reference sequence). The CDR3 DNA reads TGTGCCTGGAGTGTGGACACCTACGAGCAGTACTTC. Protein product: CAWSVDTYEQYF.

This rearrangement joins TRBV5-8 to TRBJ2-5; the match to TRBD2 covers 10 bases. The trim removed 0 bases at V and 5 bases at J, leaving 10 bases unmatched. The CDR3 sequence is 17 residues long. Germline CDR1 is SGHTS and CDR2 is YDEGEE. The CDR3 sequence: CASSLGLAGARAETQYF. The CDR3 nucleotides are TGTGCCAGCAGCTTGGGTCTAGCGGGAGCTAGGGCTGAGACCCAGTACTTC.

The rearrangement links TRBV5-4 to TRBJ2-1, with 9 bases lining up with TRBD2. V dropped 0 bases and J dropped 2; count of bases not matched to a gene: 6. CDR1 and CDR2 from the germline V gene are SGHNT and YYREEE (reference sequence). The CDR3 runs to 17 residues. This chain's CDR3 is CASSLAGLAGTYNEQFF. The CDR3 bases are TGTGCCAGCAGCTTGGCCGGCCTAGCGGGGACCTACAATGAGCAGTTCTTC.

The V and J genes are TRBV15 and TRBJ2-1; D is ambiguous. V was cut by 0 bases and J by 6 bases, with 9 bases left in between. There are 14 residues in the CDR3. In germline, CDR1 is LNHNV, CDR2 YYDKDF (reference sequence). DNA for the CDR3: TGTGCCACCAGCAGAGATCGGCAGAGCAATGAGCAGTTCTTC. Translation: CATSRDRQSNEQFF.

CDR3 DNA: TGCGCCAGCAGCTTCGACACCTATAATGAAAAACTGTTTTTT. As protein: CASSFDTYNEKLFF. This sequence joins TRBV5-1 and TRBJ1-4; no clear D. The germline V gene encodes CDR1 SGHRS and CDR2 YFSETQ. The CDR3 loop spans 14 amino acids. Trimming removed 2 bases from V and 4 bases from J, with 9 bases in between.

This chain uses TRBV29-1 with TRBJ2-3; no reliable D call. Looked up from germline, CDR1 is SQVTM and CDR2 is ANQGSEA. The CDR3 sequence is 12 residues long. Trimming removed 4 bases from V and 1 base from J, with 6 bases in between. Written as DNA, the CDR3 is TGCAGCGTTGCTCAGCGCACAGATACGCAGTATTTT. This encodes CSVAQRTDTQYF.

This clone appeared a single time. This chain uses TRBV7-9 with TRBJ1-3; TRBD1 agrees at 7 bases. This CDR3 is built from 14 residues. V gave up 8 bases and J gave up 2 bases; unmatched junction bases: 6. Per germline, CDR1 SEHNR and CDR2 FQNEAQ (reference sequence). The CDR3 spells CASYLTGAGNTIYF. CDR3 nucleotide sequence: TGTGCCAGCTATCTTACAGGGGCTGGAAACACCATATATTTT. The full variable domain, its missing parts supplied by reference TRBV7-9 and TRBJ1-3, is DTGVSQNPRHKITKRGQNVTFRCDPISEHNRLYWYRQTLGQGPEFLTYFQNEAQLEKSRLLSDRFSAERPKGSFSTLEIQRTEQGDSAMYLCASYLTGAGNTIYFGEGSWLTVV.

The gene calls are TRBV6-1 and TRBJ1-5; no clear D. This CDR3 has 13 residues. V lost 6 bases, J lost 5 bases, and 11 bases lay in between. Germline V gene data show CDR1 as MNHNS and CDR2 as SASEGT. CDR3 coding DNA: TGTGCCAGCAGATCCGGGAGATATCAGCCCCAGCATTTT. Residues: CASRSGRYQPQHF.

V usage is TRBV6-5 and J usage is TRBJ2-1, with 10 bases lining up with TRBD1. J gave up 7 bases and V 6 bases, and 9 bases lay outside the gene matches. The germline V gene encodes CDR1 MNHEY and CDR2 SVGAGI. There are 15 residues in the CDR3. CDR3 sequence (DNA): TGTGCCAGCAGCGTTGACAGGGGGCCGCTTAATGAGCAGTTCTTC. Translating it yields CASSVDRGPLNEQFF.

The CDR3 here is CASSESSTVYEQYF. CDR3 DNA: TGCGCCAGCAGTGAGTCGTCCACAGTCTACGAGCAGTACTTC. The rearrangement uses TRBV10-2 and TRBJ2-7; D not certain. Germline values: CDR1 WSHSY, CDR2 SAAADI. The V end was cut by 0 bases, the J end by 3 bases, with 9 bases between. The CDR3 extends over 14 amino acids.

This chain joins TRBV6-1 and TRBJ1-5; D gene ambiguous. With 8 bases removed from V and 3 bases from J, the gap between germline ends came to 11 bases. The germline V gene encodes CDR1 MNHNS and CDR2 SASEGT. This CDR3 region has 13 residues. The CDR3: CASGRADNQPQHF. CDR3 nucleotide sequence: TGTGCCAGCGGGCGGGCAGACAATCAGCCCCAGCATTTT.

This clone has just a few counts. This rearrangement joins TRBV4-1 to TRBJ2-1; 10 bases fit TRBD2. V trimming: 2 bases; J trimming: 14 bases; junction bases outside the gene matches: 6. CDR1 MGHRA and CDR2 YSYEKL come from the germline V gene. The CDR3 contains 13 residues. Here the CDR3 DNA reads TGCGCCAGCAGCCAATTCGGGACTAGCGTTAAGTTCTTC. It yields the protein CASSQFGTSVKFF.

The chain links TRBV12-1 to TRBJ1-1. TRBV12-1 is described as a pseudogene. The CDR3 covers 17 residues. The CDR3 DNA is TGTGCCAGCAGCACAACCGCTATAACTATAAGGGACACTGAAGCTTTCTTT. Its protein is CASSTTAITIRDTEAFF.

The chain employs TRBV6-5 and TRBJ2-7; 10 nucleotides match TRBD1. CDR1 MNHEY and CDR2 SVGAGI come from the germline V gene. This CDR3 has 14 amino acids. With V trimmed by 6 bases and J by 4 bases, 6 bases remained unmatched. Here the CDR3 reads CASSWTGGQYEQYF. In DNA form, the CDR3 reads TGTGCCAGCAGCTGGACAGGGGGTCAGTACGAGCAGTACTTC.